This entry describes one T cell receptor beta chain. The antigen this receptor binds is unknown. No base-level quality is on record; no much larger clone is a single base apart. Reading the germline V gene gives CDR1 MNHNS and CDR2 SASEGT. The CDR3 covers 18 residues, taking in both the cysteine and the phenylalanine. Only CDR3 DNA remains: 54 bases, in frame from the first base. Trimming removed 4 bases from V and 0 bases from J; the gene matches leave 7 bases unexplained. TCRbeta CDR3 regions were amplified from genomic DNA using the immunoSEQ Assay, a bias-controlled multiplex PCR. For the original study's pipeline: Nucleated cell counts per sample were estimated from amplification of reference gene primers within the assay. To quantify the absolute abundance of each unique TCRbeta CDR3 rearrangement, sequence reads were collapsed and filtered. For each sample, productive Simpson clonality was calculated by taking the square root of Simpson's diversity index across productive rearrangements. TCRdb stores this immuneACCESS table with in-frame sequences only. Part of the clones is absent; in the studies checked, under half of the shortfall reflects unresolved V genes, and no reason is known for the rest. That table gives V, J and clone size, and the DNA gave D and trimming. Recorded for this sample are roughly 190,000 clones; roughly 76% of them occurred a single time. The ten largest clones add up to roughly 11% of the sample.

The data were taken from a study of blood T cell repertoires in COVID-19 (TCRdb year 2020). Study-wide context: The collaborator samples originated in the United States, Italy and Spain and spanned the acute and convalescent phases of COVID-19. The material from the prospective study consisted of cDNA or gDNA derived from T cells, B-cell-depleted T cells, or PBMCs. The dataset comprised deeply sampled blood TCRbeta repertoires from subjects exposed to, actively infected with, or recovered from COVID-19. The repertoires were released in a freely available public database meant as a resource for research on the immune response to SARS-CoV-2. Samples were obtained from the ongoing ImmuneRACE study (first 160 participants) and from over 1,000 subjects provided by 6 global collaborators. Sample metadata almost always included a de-identified subject ID, COVID-19 status, age in years and sex. Where available, HLA class I and class II types were obtained from metadata supplied by the sample provider rather than from assay-based typing.

In Seattle, one collaborating source enrolled patients while the infection was active and tracked those patients longitudinally over the course of disease. Collaborating institutions collected whole blood in K2EDTA tubes following their own protocols. For TCRbeta analysis, collaborators shipped samples as frozen whole blood, isolated PBMCs, or DNA extracted from either of those sample types. The paper as a whole reports these results and caveats: How much clinical and demographic metadata was included differed by source and by participant, and the metadata was provided uncurated.

Sequencing was carried out using peripheral blood. This TCR was recovered from a woman aged 40 to 50 with COVID-19, enrolled during active disease. The chain is made from TRBV6-1 and TRBJ2-4; 12 bases in the middle match TRBD2. The sequence in DNA is TGTGCCAGCAGTGCCACCGGACTAGCGGGGTCAGCCAAAAACATTCAGTACTTC. The translation is CASSATGLAGSAKNIQYF.